This TCR beta chain originates from a study of blood T cells in healthy people across ages. A sample-barcoded 5' primer and a J-beta primer mix were used in a second PCR of roughly 6 to 12 cycles. A template-switch adaptor that had 12 random nucleotides put a tag on each cDNA molecule. TCRdb reanalysed the 5' RACE reads using MiXCR and keeps one entry per CDR3 protein. The repertoire has fewer than 650,000 distinct CDR3 sequences, about 27% of them found once; the top ten carry approximately 3.6%. Looked up from germline, CDR1 is LGHDT and CDR2 is YNNKEL (reference sequence). The CDR3 has 12 residues. Isolated PBMCs totaled at least 6 million in each sample. These data were also filed under a second study, of T cells of mothers and their children. This second study notes: Each mother gave over 8.5 million TCR beta CDR3 reads; each child, several million.

The specimen sequenced was blood. The V call is TRBV3-1, the J call TRBJ2-5; D might be TRBD2 (6 bases). The J call may be wrong; the DNA end is better matched by TRBJ2-1. This sequence was found in a boy between 2 and 10 years old in good health. In DNA form, the CDR3 reads TGTGCCAGCAGTACTAGCTGGATTGAGCAGTTCTTC. Amino acids: CASSTSWIEQFF.